The 25 T cell receptor beta chains given below trace back to one sample, sequenced in a study of post-analysis software for immune sequencing data. Overall study results and limits: Patients had higher frequencies than controls of five TRBV segments, including TRBV5-6, TRBV5-1 and TRBV20-1.

These receptors lack a known antigen. Incorporated into the TCR beta cDNA libraries were unique molecular identifiers, which served to reduce PCR and sequencing biases. TCRdb reprocessed the PCR reads with MiXCR, giving one entry per CDR3 protein. The sample contains roughly 400,000 distinct CDR3 sequences, approximately 38% of which appear only once. Material: blood. These TCRs come from a girl between 2 and 10 years old with multiple sclerosis.

This clonotype was detected ten times or more. This chain uses TRBV10-2 with TRBJ2-5; D gene uncertain. Germline V gene data show CDR1 as WSHSY and CDR2 as SAAADI. Between the trimmed V and J ends, which lost 2 bases and 5 bases, there was a span of 9 bases. This CDR3 is 13 amino acids long. The CDR3 nucleotides read TGCGCCAGCAGTGAGAGAGCGCGCGAGACCCAGTACTTC. Translated, it gives CASSERARETQYF.

This clonotype was found a few times. V gene TRBV6-6 combines with J gene TRBJ2-1; 11 bases match TRBD1. Per the germline V gene, CDR1 is MNHNY and CDR2 is SVGAGI (reference sequence). V lost 2 bases, J lost 6 bases, and 3 bases stayed unmatched. This CDR3 comprises 15 residues. The CDR3 here is CASSYGGTGGNEQFF. CDR3 DNA: TGTGCCAGCAGTTACGGAGGGACAGGGGGCAATGAGCAGTTCTTC.

The chain uses TRBV4-1 and TRBJ2-5; D is ambiguous. The V end lost 0 bases, the J end lost 7 bases, and 9 bases lay between the germline ends. This CDR3 has 13 amino acids. CDR1 MGHRA and CDR2 YSYEKL come from the germline V gene. This CDR3 reads CASSQEGRGTQYF. CDR3 nucleotide sequence: TGCGCCAGCAGCCAAGAAGGACGAGGGACCCAGTACTTC.

Worth noting for this clonotype: One base away lies a much larger clone, so this may be a sequencing read error. The CDR3 ends on some other residue instead of the conserved phenylalanine or tryptophan, so this is likely a read error. The rearrangement joins TRBV20-1 to TRBJ2-1, with D perhaps TRBD1 (5 bases). The V end was cut by 5 bases, the J end by 8 bases, with 19 bases between. The length of the CDR3 is 14 residues. Germline values: CDR1 DFQATT, CDR2 SNEGSKA (reference sequence). CDR3 sequence reads: CSAGGMSGLDEQFL. CDR3 bases: TGCAGTGCTGGTGGGATGTCAGGGTTGGATGAGCAGTTCTTA.

The chain combines TRBV24-1 with TRBJ2-1; maybe TRBD1 (7 bases). Trimming took 9 bases from V and 4 from J, leaving 15 bases between them. Per germline, CDR1 KGHDR and CDR2 SFDVKD. The CDR3 runs 14 residues. CDR3 loop: CATGGQGGYNEQFF. CDR3 sequence (DNA): TGTGCCACCGGGGGGCAGGGGGGATACAATGAGCAGTTCTTC.

In this sample, this clonotype turned up a few times. The chain joins TRBV20-1 to TRBJ1-2; tentative D call: TRBD1 (5 bases). There are 12 residues in the CDR3. Per germline, CDR1 DFQATT and CDR2 SNEGSKA (reference sequence). V shed 7 bases and J shed 7 bases, with 16 bases lying between them. The CDR3 is CSVPQGSGGYTF. CDR3 bases: TGCAGTGTTCCCCAGGGAAGTGGTGGCTACACCTTC.

The V and J genes are TRBV11-1 and TRBJ2-7, with 8 bases lining up with TRBD1. Trimming cost V 4 bases and J 10 bases; bases outside gene matches: 33. CDR1 is SGHAT and CDR2 is FQDESV in the germline V gene (reference sequence). The CDR3 is 21 amino acids. The CDR3 DNA sequence: TGTGCCAGCAGCTCTTATGGAAGGATTGGACAGGGACTTACCAGGCCGGTAACCCAGTACTTC. Translated: CASSSYGRIGQGLTRPVTQYF. Filled out from reference TRBV11-1 and TRBJ2-7, the complete variable domain reads EAEVAQSPRYKITEKSQAVAFWCDPISGHATLYWYRQILGQGPELLVQFQDESVVDDSQLPKDRFSAERLKGVDSTLKIQPAELGDSAMYLCASSSYGRIGQGLTRPVTQYFGPGTRLTVT.

The CDR3 DNA sequence: TGTGCCAGCTCACGACAAGGGGGCTCCGAGCAGTACTTC. It encodes CASSRQGGSEQYF. The rearrangement links TRBV18 to TRBJ2-5, with 7 bases lining up with TRBD1. TRBJ2-7 explains the end of the DNA better; the J call may be wrong. The CDR3 runs 13 residues. The germline gives CDR1 KGHSH, CDR2 LQKENI.

V is TRBV6-5 and J is TRBJ1-5, with a tentative D call TRBD1 (5 bases). CDR1 MNHEY and CDR2 SVGAGI come from the germline V gene. This CDR3 comprises 13 residues. Trimming shortened V by 6 bases and J by 3 bases, and 9 bases separated the two germline ends. CDR3 loop: CASSDRLNQPQHF. Here the CDR3 DNA reads TGTGCCAGCAGCGACAGACTCAATCAGCCCCAGCATTTT.

The table lists this clonotype with a few counts. Here the CDR3 reads CSAAPRLTNYGYTF. CDR3 sequence (DNA): TGCAGCGCCGCACCCAGGCTGACTAACTATGGCTACACCTTC. This chain uses TRBV29-1 with TRBJ1-2; no reliable D call. The CDR3 is 14 residues long. Germline CDR1 and CDR2: SQVTM and ANQGSEA. Between the trimmed V and J ends, which lost 7 bases and 0 bases, there was a span of 15 bases.

The rearrangement uses TRBV10-3 and TRBJ2-3, with 7 bases lining up with TRBD2. Germline CDR1 reads ENHRY; CDR2 reads SYGVKD. The length of the CDR3 is 17 residues. V trimming: 6 bases; J trimming: 0 bases; junction bases outside the gene matches: 12. CDR3 sequence: CAIRRTKRGLSTDTQYF. The CDR3 DNA reads TGTGCCATCAGAAGGACGAAGCGGGGTCTGAGCACAGATACGCAGTATTTT.

This clonotype turned up a few times. V and J are TRBV5-1 and TRBJ2-3; 10 bases map to TRBD1. The CDR3 sequence is 14 residues long. Trimming at V came to 3 bases and at J to 5 bases, leaving 3 bases not matched to a gene. From germline, CDR1 is SGHRS and CDR2 YFSETQ. Here the CDR3 DNA reads TGCGCCAGCAGCTCCGGGACAGGGGAAGATACGCAGTATTTT. It codes for CASSSGTGEDTQYF.

The chain uses TRBV20-1 and TRBJ1-1; a possible D gene is TRBD1 (6 bases). This CDR3 spans 14 amino acids. Trimming took 3 bases from V and 4 from J, leaving 15 bases between them. Germline V gene data show CDR1 as DFQATT and CDR2 as SNEGSKA (reference sequence). DNA for the CDR3: TGCAGTGCTAGGGAAACAGGGCGGGGCACTGAAGCTTTCTTT. Translating it yields CSARETGRGTEAFF.

Only a few counts were recorded for this clonotype. The CDR3 DNA follows: TGTGCCAGCAGCCGAGTAGCGGGGGGGAGCACAGATACGCAGTATTTT. It encodes CASSRVAGGSTDTQYF. V is TRBV3-1 and J is TRBJ2-3; 11 bases align to TRBD2. Germline CDR1 reads LGHDT; CDR2 reads YNNKEL (reference sequence). V dropped 4 bases and J dropped 0; count of bases not matched to a gene: 3. The CDR3 has 16 residues.

J is TRBJ1-4 and V is TRBV20-1; tentatively, D is TRBD1 (5 bases). The CDR3 consists of 15 residues. With 2 bases removed from V and 7 bases from J, the gap between germline ends came to 17 bases. The germline gives CDR1 DFQATT, CDR2 SNEGSKA (reference sequence). Here the CDR3 reads CSARSGGGGTEKLFF. The CDR3, as DNA: TGCAGTGCTAGAAGTGGGGGAGGCGGTACTGAAAAACTGTTTTTT.

V usage is TRBV12-3 or TRBV12-4 and J usage is TRBJ2-3; D not resolved. The CDR3 has 15 amino acids. The germline V and J ends were trimmed by 3 bases and 2 bases, with 12 bases remaining between them. The CDR3 DNA reads as TGTGCCAGCAGTTTTTCGCGAGACTTCACAGATACGCAGTATTTT. Its protein is CASSFSRDFTDTQYF.

The rearrangement uses TRBV14 and TRBJ2-3; either TRBD1 or TRBD2 may fit D (6 bases each). The germline CDR1 and CDR2 sequences are SGHDN and FVKESK. The length of the CDR3 is 16 residues. V was trimmed by 2 bases and J by 4 bases, leaving 16 bases between them. The CDR3 reads CASSQRMRRGADTQYF. The CDR3 region has the DNA TGTGCCAGCAGCCAAAGGATGCGGAGGGGGGCAGATACGCAGTATTTT. The full variable domain, completed using reference TRBV14 and TRBJ2-3, is EAGVTQFPSHSVIEKGQTVTLRCDPISGHDNLYWYRRVMGKEIKFLLHFVKESKQDESGMPNNRFLAERTGGTYSTLKVQPAELEDSGVYFCASSQRMRRGADTQYFGPGTRLTVL.

In this sample, this clonotype turned up a few times. The rearrangement joins TRBV6-1 to TRBJ2-7, with TRBD2 identical over 7 bases. V lost 4 bases to trimming and J lost 2 bases; unmatched junction nucleotides: 5. CDR3 length: 14 residues. Germline CDR1 MNHNS, CDR2 SASEGT. The CDR3 sequence: CASSVVSGAYEQYF. CDR3 nucleotides: TGTGCCAGCAGTGTTGTAAGCGGGGCCTACGAGCAGTACTTC.

The chain recombines TRBV10-3 with TRBJ2-3, with 8 bases identical to TRBD2. J gave up 0 bases and V 8 bases, and 13 bases lay outside the gene matches. Per germline, CDR1 ENHRY and CDR2 SYGVKD. This CDR3 comprises 17 residues. CDR3 loop: CAIRGGSGELSTDTQYF. In DNA, the CDR3 is TGTGCCATCCGAGGTGGTAGCGGGGAGCTTAGCACAGATACGCAGTATTTT.

The sample holds a few counts of this clonotype. V is TRBV5-1 and J is TRBJ2-1; either TRBD1 or TRBD2 may supply D (5 bases each). The length of the CDR3 is 15 residues. CDR1 is SGHRS and CDR2 is YFSETQ in the germline V gene. V shed 3 bases and J shed 0 bases, with 10 bases lying between them. The CDR3 DNA reads TGCGCCAGCAGCTGGGACCGGAGCTCCTACAATGAGCAGTTCTTC. Its translation: CASSWDRSSYNEQFF.

The chain combines TRBV29-1 with TRBJ2-5; tentative D call: TRBD1 (6 bases). Germline V CDR1 and CDR2: SQVTM, ANQGSEA. V shed 6 bases and J shed 1 base, with 15 bases lying between them. This CDR3 region has 14 residues. The CDR3: CSVRGQTTQETQYF. The CDR3 DNA sequence: TGCAGCGTGCGAGGACAGACAACCCAAGAGACCCAGTACTTC.

The chain joins TRBV6-5 to TRBJ2-1, with 7 bases matching TRBD2. With V trimmed by 5 bases and J by 5 bases, 6 bases remained unmatched. The germline gives CDR1 MNHEY, CDR2 SVGAGI. CDR3 size: 14 residues. For the CDR3, the DNA is TGTGCCAGCAGTCTCCAGCGGGATAACAATGAGCAGTTCTTC. This gives the protein CASSLQRDNNEQFF.

This sequence joins TRBV7-3 and TRBJ2-3; D unclear. Germline V gene sequence: CDR1 SGHTA, CDR2 FQGTGA. CDR3 length: 13 residues. Trimming left V 5 bases short and J 2 bases short, with 8 bases between. CDR3 bases: TGTGCCAGCAGCCCCGCCCCCACAGATACGCAGTATTTT. Translation: CASSPAPTDTQYF.

The genes are TRBV29-1 and TRBJ2-6; TRBD1 might be the D (6 bases). The CDR3 is 15 amino acids. V lost 4 bases to trimming and J lost 1 base, with 11 bases between them. The germline V gene has CDR1 SQVTM and CDR2 ANQGSEA. The CDR3 DNA reads TGCAGCGTTGGAACCAGGGGTTCTGGGGCCAACGTCCTGACTTTC. It specifies CSVGTRGSGANVLTF.

The chain employs TRBV2 and TRBJ2-7, with 9 bases that match TRBD1. V lost 6 bases, J lost 5 bases, and 11 bases stayed unmatched. The CDR3 has 15 amino acids. Germline values: CDR1 SNHLY, CDR2 FYNNEI. The CDR3 reads CASRKDRGLFHEQYF. The CDR3 nucleotides read TGTGCCAGCAGAAAGGACAGGGGACTTTTCCACGAGCAGTACTTC. Complete variable domain (other parts from reference TRBV2 and TRBJ2-7): EPEVTQTPSHQVTQMGQEVILRCVPISNHLYFYWYRQILGQKVEFLVSFYNNEISEKSEIFDDQFSVERPDGSNFTLKIRSTKLEDSAMYFCASRKDRGLFHEQYFGPGTRLTVT.